This TCR beta chain was sequenced for a study of memory CD4+ T cells and cytomegalovirus serostatus. Findings of the study overall: 67 of 164 known CMV-associated TCRbeta sequences appeared in CD4+ memory.

Germline V gives CDR1 LGHNT, CDR2 FRNRAP. Trimming stripped 2 bases from V and 5 bases from J, with 22 bases between. This CDR3 has 17 amino acids. Worth noting for this clone: Its target is unknown.

TCRdb's copy holds only in-frame clones and misses some; the assay was immunoSEQ multiplex PCR. This table holds 28,000 or so clones, about three quarters found once. Single viable CD3+CD4+CD8-CD45RO+ cells were sorted as the memory CD4+ T cells. The clonotype originates from an adult in good health and CMV-seronegative. The gene calls are TRBV12-5 and TRBJ2-7; tentatively, D is TRBD1 or TRBD2 (5 bases each). Sequencing used memory CD4+ T cells from blood. Here the CDR3 DNA reads TGTGCTAGTGGTTTGAGCGGTCTGGGGGTGAGTAACCACGAGCAGTACTTC. Its protein product is CASGLSGLGVSNHEQYF.